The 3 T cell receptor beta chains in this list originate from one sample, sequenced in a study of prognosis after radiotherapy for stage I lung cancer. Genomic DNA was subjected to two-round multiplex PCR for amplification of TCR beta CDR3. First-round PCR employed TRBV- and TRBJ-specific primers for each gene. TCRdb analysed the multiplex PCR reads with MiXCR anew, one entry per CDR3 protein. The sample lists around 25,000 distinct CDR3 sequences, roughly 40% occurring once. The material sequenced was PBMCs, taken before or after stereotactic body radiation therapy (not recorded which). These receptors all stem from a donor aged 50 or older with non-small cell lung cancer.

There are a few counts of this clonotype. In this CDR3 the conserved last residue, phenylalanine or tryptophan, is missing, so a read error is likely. DNA for the CDR3: TGTGCCAGCAGTAAGACAGGTCCCTATGGCTACACCTCC. This translates into CASSKTGPYGYTS. This chain links TRBV6-1 with TRBJ1-2, with D perhaps matching TRBD1 (6 bases). This CDR3 is built from 13 residues. V was shortened by 5 bases and J by 4 bases, with 11 bases between the two germline ends. Germline V gene lookup returns CDR1 MNHNS and CDR2 SASEGT.

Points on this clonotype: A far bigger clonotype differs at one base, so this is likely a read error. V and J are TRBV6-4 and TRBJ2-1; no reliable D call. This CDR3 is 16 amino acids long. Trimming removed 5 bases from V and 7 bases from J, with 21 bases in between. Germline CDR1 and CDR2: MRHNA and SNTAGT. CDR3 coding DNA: TGTGCCAGCAGTTACCCCCTCCGCGTACCTGGGAATGAGCAGTTCTTC. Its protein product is CASSYPLRVPGNEQFF.

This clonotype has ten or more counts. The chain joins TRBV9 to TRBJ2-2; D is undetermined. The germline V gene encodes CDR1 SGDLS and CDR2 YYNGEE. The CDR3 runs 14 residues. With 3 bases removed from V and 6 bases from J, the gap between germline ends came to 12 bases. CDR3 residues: CASSAMTRAGELFF. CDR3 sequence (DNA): TGTGCCAGCAGCGCGATGACAAGGGCCGGGGAGCTGTTTTTT.